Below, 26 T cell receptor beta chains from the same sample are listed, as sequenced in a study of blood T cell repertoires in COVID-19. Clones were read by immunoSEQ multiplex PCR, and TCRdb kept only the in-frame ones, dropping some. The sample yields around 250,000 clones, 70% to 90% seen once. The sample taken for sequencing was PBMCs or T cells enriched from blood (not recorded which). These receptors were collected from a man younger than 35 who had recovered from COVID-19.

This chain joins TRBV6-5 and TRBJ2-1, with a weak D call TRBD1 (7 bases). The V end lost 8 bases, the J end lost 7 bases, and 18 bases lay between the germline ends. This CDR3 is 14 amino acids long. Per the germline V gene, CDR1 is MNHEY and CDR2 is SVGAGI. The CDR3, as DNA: TGTGCCAGCGCAGGGGGAGGTAGCTGGAATGAGCAGTTCTTC. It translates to CASAGGGSWNEQFF.

CDR3 DNA: TGTGCCAGCAGTTTGGGGGGGGCGGCGAGCTCTGGAAACACCATATATTTT. It translates to CASSLGGAASSGNTIYF. The rearrangement links TRBV27 to TRBJ1-3; D is possibly TRBD1 (6 bases). The germline V gene encodes CDR1 MNHEY and CDR2 SMNVEV (reference sequence). The V gene lost 3 bases and the J gene lost 0 bases, with 15 bases spanning the gap. The CDR3 is 17 residues long.

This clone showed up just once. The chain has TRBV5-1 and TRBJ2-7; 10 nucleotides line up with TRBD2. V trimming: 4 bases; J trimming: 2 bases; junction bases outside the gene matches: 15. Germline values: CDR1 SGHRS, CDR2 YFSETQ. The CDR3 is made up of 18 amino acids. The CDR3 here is CASSPGDFSGRITYEQYF. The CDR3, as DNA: TGCGCCAGCAGCCCTGGGGATTTTAGCGGGAGGATCACCTACGAGCAGTACTTC.

CDR3: CASSYSSGGVETQYF. In DNA form, the CDR3 reads TGTGCCAGCAGCTATTCTAGCGGGGGGGTAGAGACCCAGTACTTC. This chain links TRBV3-1 (or the pseudogene TRBV3-2) with TRBJ2-5; TRBD2 aligns across 12 bases. Germline-derived CDR1 and CDR2 are LGHDT and YNNKEL (reference sequence). The CDR3 totals 15 residues. The V and J ends lost 5 bases and 4 bases, in that order; junction bases with no gene match: 5.

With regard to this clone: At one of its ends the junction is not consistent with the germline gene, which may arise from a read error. CDR3 in amino acids: CASSYLPSIDRVGTGELFF. The CDR3 DNA sequence: TGTGCTAGCAGCTACCTCCCATCCATTGACAGGGTCGGAACCGGGGAGCTGTTTTTT. The J gene is TRBJ2-2, the V gene TRBV7-7; the match to TRBD1 covers 7 bases. The germline CDR1 and CDR2 sequences are SSHAT and FNYEAQ (reference sequence). This CDR3 has 19 residues.

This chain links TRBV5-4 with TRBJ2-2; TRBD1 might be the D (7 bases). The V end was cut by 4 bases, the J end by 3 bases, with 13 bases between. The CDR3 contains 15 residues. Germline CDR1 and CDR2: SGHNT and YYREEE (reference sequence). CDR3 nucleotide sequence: TGTGCCAGCAGCGCGGGACAGACATACACCGGGGAGCTGTTTTTT. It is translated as CASSAGQTYTGELFF.

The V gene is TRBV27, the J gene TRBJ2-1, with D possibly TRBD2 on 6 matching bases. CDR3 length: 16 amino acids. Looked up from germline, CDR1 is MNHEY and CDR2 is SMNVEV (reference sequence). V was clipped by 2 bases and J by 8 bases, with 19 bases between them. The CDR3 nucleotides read TGTGCCAGCAGTTTACCCGGGACTGCCGCCCCCCATGAGCAGTTCTTC. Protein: CASSLPGTAAPHEQFF.

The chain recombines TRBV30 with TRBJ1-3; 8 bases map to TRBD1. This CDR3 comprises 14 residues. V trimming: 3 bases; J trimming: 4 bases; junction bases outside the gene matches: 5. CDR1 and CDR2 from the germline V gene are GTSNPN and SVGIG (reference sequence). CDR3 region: CAWSTGGRGNTIYF. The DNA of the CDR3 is TGTGCCTGGAGCACAGGGGGAAGGGGAAACACCATATATTTT. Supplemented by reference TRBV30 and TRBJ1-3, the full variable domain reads SQTIHQWPATLVQPVGSPLSLECTVEGTSNPNLYWYRQAAGRGLQLLFYSVGIGQISSEVPQNLSASRPQDRQFILSSKKLLLSDSGFYLCAWSTGGRGNTIYFGEGSWLTVV.

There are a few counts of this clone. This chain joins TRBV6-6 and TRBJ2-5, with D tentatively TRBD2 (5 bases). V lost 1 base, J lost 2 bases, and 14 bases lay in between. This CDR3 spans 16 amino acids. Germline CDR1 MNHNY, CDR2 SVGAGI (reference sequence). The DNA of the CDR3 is TGTGCCAGCAGTTACTTAAGACGAGGGTTTCAAGAGACCCAGTACTTC. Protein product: CASSYLRRGFQETQYF.

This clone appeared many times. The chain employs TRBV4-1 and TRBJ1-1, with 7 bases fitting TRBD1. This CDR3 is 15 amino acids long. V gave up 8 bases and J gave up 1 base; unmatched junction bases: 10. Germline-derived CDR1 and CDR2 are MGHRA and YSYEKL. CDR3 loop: CASHQTDRENTEAFF. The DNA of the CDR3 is TGCGCCAGCCATCAGACCGACAGGGAGAACACTGAAGCTTTCTTT.

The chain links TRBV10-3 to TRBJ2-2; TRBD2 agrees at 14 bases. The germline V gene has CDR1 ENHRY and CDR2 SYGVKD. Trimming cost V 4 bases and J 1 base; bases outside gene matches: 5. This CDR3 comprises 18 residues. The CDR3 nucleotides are TGTGCCATCAGTGGAGGGACTAGCGGGGGCCAGAACACCGGGGAGCTGTTTTTT. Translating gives CAISGGTSGGQNTGELFF.

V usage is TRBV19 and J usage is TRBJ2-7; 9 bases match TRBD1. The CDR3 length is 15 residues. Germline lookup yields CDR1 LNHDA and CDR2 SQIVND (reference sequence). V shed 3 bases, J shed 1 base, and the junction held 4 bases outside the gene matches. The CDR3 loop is CASSISGTGSYEQYF. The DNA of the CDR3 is TGTGCCAGTAGTATTTCTGGGACAGGGTCCTACGAGCAGTACTTC. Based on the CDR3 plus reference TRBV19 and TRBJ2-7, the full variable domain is DGGITQSPKYLFRKEGQNVTLSCEQNLNHDAMYWYRQDPGQGLRLIYYSQIVNDFQKGDIAEGYSVSREKKESFPLTVTSAQKNPTAFYLCASSISGTGSYEQYFGPGTRLTVT.

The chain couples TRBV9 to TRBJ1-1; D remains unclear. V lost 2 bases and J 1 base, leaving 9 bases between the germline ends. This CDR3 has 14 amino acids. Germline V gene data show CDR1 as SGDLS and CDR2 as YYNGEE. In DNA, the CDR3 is TGTGCCAGCAGCGTTTCACCAGGGAACACTGAAGCTTTCTTT. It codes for CASSVSPGNTEAFF.

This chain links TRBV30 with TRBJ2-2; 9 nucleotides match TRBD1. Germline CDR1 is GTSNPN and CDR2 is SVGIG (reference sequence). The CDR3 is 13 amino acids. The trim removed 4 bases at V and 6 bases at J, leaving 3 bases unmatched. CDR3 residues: CAWTRQGAGELFF. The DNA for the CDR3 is TGTGCCTGGACCCGACAGGGGGCCGGGGAGCTGTTTTTT.

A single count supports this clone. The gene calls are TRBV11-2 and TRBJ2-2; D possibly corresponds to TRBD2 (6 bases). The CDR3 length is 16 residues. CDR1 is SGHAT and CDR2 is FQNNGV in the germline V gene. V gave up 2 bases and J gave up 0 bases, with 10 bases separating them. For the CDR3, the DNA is TGTGCCAGCAGCTTAAGGCGGGACGCGAACACCGGGGAGCTGTTTTTT. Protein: CASSLRRDANTGELFF.

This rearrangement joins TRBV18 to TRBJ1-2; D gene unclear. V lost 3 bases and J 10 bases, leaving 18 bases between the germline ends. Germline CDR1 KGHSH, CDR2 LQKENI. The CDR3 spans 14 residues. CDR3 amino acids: CASSPREGLAAYTF. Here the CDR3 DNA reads TGTGCCAGCTCACCGCGGGAAGGGCTTGCTGCCTACACCTTC.

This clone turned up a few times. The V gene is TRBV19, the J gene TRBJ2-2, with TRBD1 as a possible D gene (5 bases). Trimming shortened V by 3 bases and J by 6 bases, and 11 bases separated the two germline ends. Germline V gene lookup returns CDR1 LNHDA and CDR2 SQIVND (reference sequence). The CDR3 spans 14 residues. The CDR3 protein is CASSIFGAAGELFF. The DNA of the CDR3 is TGTGCCAGTAGTATTTTTGGGGCCGCCGGGGAGCTGTTTTTT.

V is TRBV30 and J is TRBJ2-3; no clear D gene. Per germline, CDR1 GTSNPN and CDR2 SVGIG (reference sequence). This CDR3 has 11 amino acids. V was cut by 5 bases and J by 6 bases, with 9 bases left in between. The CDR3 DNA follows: TGTGCCTGGGGGATACAGGATACGCAGTATTTT. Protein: CAWGIQDTQYF.

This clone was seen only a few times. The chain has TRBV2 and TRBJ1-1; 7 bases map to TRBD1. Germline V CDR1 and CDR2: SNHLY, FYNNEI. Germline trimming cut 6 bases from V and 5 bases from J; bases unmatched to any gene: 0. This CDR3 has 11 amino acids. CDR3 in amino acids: CASRDRTEAFF. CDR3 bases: TGTGCCAGCAGGGACAGGACTGAAGCTTTCTTT.

The CDR3 sequence: CASSLEPGLAKNIQYF. DNA for the CDR3: TGTGCCAGCAGCTTAGAGCCGGGACTAGCCAAAAACATTCAGTACTTC. The V call is TRBV11-3, the J call TRBJ2-4; D is possibly TRBD2 (6 bases). CDR1 is SGHNT and CDR2 is YENEEA in the germline V gene. V was pared by 0 bases and J by 0 bases, with 9 bases between. The length of the CDR3 is 16 residues. The entire variable domain, with the rest obtained from reference TRBV11-3 and TRBJ2-4, is as follows: EAGVVQSPRYKIIEKKQPVAFWCNPISGHNTLYWYLQNLGQGPELLIRYENEEAVDDSQLPKDRFSAERLKGVDSTLKIQPAELGDSAVYLCASSLEPGLAKNIQYFGAGTRLSVL.

The CDR3 DNA follows: TGTGCCAGCAGCTTAGGCAGGGGAGAAGCTTTCTTT. Translating it yields CASSLGRGEAFF. This sequence joins TRBV11-3 and TRBJ1-1; D is perhaps TRBD1 (6 bases). From germline, CDR1 is SGHNT and CDR2 YENEEA. Trimming took off 1 base at V and 8 bases at J, with 8 bases between the two ends. This CDR3 spans 12 amino acids.

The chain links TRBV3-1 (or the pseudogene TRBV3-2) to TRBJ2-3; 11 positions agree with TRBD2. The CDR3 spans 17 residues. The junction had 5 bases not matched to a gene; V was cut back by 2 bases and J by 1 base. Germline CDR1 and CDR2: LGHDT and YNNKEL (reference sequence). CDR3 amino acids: CASSQTGTSGRTDTQYF. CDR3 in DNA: TGTGCCAGCAGCCAAACCGGGACTAGCGGACGCACAGATACGCAGTATTTT.

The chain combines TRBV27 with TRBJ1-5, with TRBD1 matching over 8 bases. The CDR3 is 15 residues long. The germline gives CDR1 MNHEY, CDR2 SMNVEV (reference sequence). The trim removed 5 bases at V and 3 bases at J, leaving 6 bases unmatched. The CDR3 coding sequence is TGTGCCAGCAGTCCCCGGGACAGGCCCAATCAGCCCCAGCATTTT. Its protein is CASSPRDRPNQPQHF.

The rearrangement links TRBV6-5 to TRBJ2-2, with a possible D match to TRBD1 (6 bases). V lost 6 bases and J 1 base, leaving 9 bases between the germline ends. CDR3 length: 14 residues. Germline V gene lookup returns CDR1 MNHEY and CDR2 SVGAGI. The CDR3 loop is CASRLTGNTGELFF. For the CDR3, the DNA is TGTGCCAGCAGGTTGACAGGGAACACCGGGGAGCTGTTTTTT.

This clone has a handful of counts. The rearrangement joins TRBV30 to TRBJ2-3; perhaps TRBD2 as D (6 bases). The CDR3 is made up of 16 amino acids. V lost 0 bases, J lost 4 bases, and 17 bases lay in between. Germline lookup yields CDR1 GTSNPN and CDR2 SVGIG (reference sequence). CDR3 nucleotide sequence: TGTGCCTGGAGTGTATTCAGGAGCGGGTTCGCAGATACGCAGTATTTT. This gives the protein CAWSVFRSGFADTQYF.

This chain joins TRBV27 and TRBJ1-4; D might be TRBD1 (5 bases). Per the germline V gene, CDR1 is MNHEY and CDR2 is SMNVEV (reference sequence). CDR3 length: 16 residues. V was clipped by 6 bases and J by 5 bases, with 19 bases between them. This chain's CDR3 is CASSRMQTAPNEKLFF. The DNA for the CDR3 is TGTGCCAGCAGCCGGATGCAGACAGCGCCGAATGAAAAACTGTTTTTT. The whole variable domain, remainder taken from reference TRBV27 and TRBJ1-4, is EAQVTQNPRYLITVTGKKLTVTCSQNMNHEYMSWYRQDPGLGLRQIYYSMNVEVTDKGDVPEGYKVSRKEKRNFPLILESPSPNQTSLYFCASSRMQTAPNEKLFFGSGTQLSVL.